These T cell receptor beta chains were read from a single sample in a study of blood T cell repertoires in COVID-19. Clones were sequenced by immunoSEQ multiplex PCR, and TCRdb holds only the in-frame ones, with some missing. This table has 160,000 or so clones, roughly nine tenths appearing once. The source material was PBMCs or T cells enriched from blood (not recorded which). These receptors were taken from a human donor with acute COVID-19. The donor label of this sample is uncertain. CDR3s include the opening cysteine and the closing phenylalanine or tryptophan. Fields, in order: V gene, clone size, CDR3 protein. For some rows the clone size is stated as once, few or many, or as a class when expanded; others skip it.

TRBV6-5,.,CASSYSFAGGRDTQYF
TRBV19,.,CASSPRGGPGEQYF
TRBV10-3,.,CAGGAVTDTQYF
TRBV5-8,.,CASSPAGSRLEAFF
TRBV19,.,CASSIGTGGSYEQYF
TRBV10-2,.,CASSDSGGRVDTQYF
TRBV12-5,.,CASGLGRRQTDTQYF
TRBV19,.,CASTSGYEQYF
TRBV19,.,CASGSSNYGYTF
TRBV19,few,CASSRTGPSREKLFF
TRBV3-1/TRBV3-2,.,CASSQDEDTRYHEQYF
TRBV2,once,CATGQENGLF
TRBV11-2,.,CASSSNRVGFYEQYF
TRBV19,.,CATGQGLSYEQYF
TRBV9,.,CASSVRSGGFYEQYF
TRBV30,.,CAWSAEYAGGGRSAFF
TRBV9,.,CASSSTLRGHDGNTIYF
TRBV2,.,CASSGSPGLAGVGDTQYF